This T cell receptor (beta chain) derives from a study of T-cell memory formation after mild COVID-19. MiXCR was run by TCRdb on the 5' RACE reads, yielding one entry per CDR3 protein. The sample consists of roughly 550,000 distinct CDR3 sequences, just over 20% of them appearing once. V gave up 3 bases and J gave up 2 bases, with 11 bases separating them. CDR3 length: 14 amino acids. This clonotype was seen only a few times. This chain links TRBV12-3 or TRBV12-4 with TRBJ2-7; a weak D match, TRBD1 (5 bases). The sequence derives from an adult woman who had mild COVID-19 (a few samples of this study predate the infection). Cell type and time point are not known. Sequencing was done on a sample of PBMCs or a T cell subset sorted from them (not recorded which). DNA for the CDR3: TGTGCCAGCAGTTTGGGGCTTAAAACCTACGAGCAGTACTTC. Its translation is CASSLGLKTYEQYF.